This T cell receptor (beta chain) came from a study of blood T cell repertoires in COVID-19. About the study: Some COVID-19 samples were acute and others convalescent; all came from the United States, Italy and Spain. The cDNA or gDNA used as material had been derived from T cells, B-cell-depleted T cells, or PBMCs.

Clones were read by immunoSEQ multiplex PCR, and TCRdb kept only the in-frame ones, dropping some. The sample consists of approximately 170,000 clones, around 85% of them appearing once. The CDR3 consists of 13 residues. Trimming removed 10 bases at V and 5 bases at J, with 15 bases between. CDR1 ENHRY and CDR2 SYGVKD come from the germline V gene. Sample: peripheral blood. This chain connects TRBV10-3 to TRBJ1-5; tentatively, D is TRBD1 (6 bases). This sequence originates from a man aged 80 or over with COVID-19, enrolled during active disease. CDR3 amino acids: CATRGGVDQPQHF. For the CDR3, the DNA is TGTGCCACAAGAGGGGGGGTAGATCAGCCCCAGCATTTT.